This T cell receptor beta chain appears in the sequencing data of a study of CXCR3-negative and CXCR3-positive naive CD8 T cells. Points from the study as a whole: The study found more hydrophobic TRB CDR3s in CXCR3-positive naive cells than in CXCR3-negative naive cells.

A remark on this clonotype: The antigen is undetermined.

Through 5' RACE with UMI labels, the TRB cDNA libraries were prepared. TCRdb reanalyzed the 5' RACE reads, giving one entry per CDR3 protein sequence and no DNA. The specimen's table records roughly 130,000 distinct CDR3 sequences. The CDR3 spans 15 residues. This receptor was taken from a human donor in good health. Some clones in this sample may be carry-over from other donors' samples. This chain joins TRBV12-3 or TRBV12-4 and TRBJ2-7; TCRdb picks TRBD1, but there is no DNA to check that call. The sample consisted of naive CXCR3+ CD8+ T cells from blood. Subset of the sample: CD45RO-CCR7+CD27+CD95- naive CD8+ T cells expressing CXCR3 (TNR3+). CDR3 residues: CASSNRDRGRYEQYF.